Sequencing of this T cell receptor (beta chain) was carried out in a study of tumor-infiltrating lymphocytes in oesophageal squamous cell carcinoma. From the PCR reads, TCRdb called clonotypes with MiXCR, one entry per CDR3 protein. This sample has 20,000 to 25,000 distinct CDR3 sequences; about a third occur once, and the top ten carry approximately 19%. The length of the CDR3 is 15 residues. Germline V gene sequence: CDR1 SGHTA, CDR2 FQGNSA. This chain connects TRBV7-2 to TRBJ2-4; 7 bases fit TRBD2. The end of the DNA fits TRBJ2-7 better, so the J call may be wrong. The sample consisted of esophageal tumor tissue. The TCR comes from a female donor with esophageal squamous cell carcinoma. This CDR3 reads CASSIRGRSSYEQYF. CDR3 DNA sequence: TGTGCCAGCAGCATACGCGGGAGAAGCTCCTACGAGCAGTACTTC.